One and the same sample provided the 2 T cell receptor beta chains below, sequenced in a study of OX40 agonist ivuxolimab in advanced cancers. Only in-frame clones appear in the TCRdb table, and some are missing; sequencing was by immunoSEQ multiplex PCR. This sample has about 37,000 clones, with approximately 87% found just once. The sequencing used CD4+ or CD8+ T cells sorted from blood, collected in a trial of the OX40 agonist ivuxolimab. Receptors originate from an adult with an advanced solid tumor such as melanoma, head and neck, liver or kidney cancer.

The chain combines TRBV9 with TRBJ1-4, with no clear D. V lost 0 bases, J lost 8 bases, and 14 bases lay in between. The CDR3 is 15 amino acids. Germline CDR1 reads SGDLS; CDR2 reads YYNGEE. The CDR3 here is CASSVATGFNEKLFF. In nucleotides, the CDR3 is TGTGCCAGCAGCGTAGCTACGGGGTTTAACGAAAAACTGTTTTTT.

The chain has TRBV23-1 and TRBJ1-2; 8 bases agree with TRBD1. TRBV23-1 is an ORF, with its function uncertain. The CDR3 is 13 residues long. J lost 7 bases, V lost 2 bases, and 3 bases had no gene match. The CDR3 here is CASSQLTGGGYTF. For the CDR3, the DNA is TGCGCCAGCAGTCAACTTACAGGGGGTGGCTACACCTTC.